Presented here are 3 T cell receptor beta chains from one specimen sequenced in a study of early T cells in non-severe SARS-CoV-2 infection. Via MiXCR, TCRdb re-called the 5' RACE reads, giving one row per CDR3 protein. There are some 80,000 distinct CDR3 sequences in the sample; roughly an eighth occur only once, and 1.2% to 1.5% lies in the top ten. Specimen: whole blood. Receptors were obtained from an adult who was a healthcare worker with PCR-confirmed SARS-CoV-2 infection or an uninfected control (not recorded which).

This clonotype has at least ten counts. The V and J genes are TRBV6-1 and TRBJ2-3; 10 nucleotides line up with TRBD2. The CDR3 runs to 16 residues. J gave up 6 bases and V 6 bases, and 12 bases lay outside the gene matches. CDR1 and CDR2 (germline): MNHNS, SASEGT. The CDR3 DNA reads as TGTGCCAGCAGAGTTATTAGGACTAGCGGCTCTGATACGCAGTATTTT. Translated: CASRVIRTSGSDTQYF.

This clonotype was detected many times. This chain joins TRBV11-2 and TRBJ1-6; D is unresolved. Germline CDR1 reads SGHAT; CDR2 reads FQNNGV. V was clipped by 5 bases and J by 9 bases, with 20 bases between them. This CDR3 comprises 16 residues. The CDR3 bases are TGTGCCAGCAGCCCGGGTGTAGGGAACATCCCTTCACCCCTCCACTTT. Amino acids: CASSPGVGNIPSPLHF.

This clonotype came up many times. The J gene is TRBJ1-4, the V gene TRBV6-6; 9 bases are a match to TRBD1. This CDR3 has 17 amino acids. The V and J ends lost 2 bases and 2 bases, in that order; junction bases with no gene match: 6. Germline V CDR1 and CDR2: MNHNY, SVGAGI (reference sequence). The CDR3 coding sequence is TGTGCCAGCAGTTACGACAGGGGGTTTGTGACTAATGAAAAACTGTTTTTT. It encodes CASSYDRGFVTNEKLFF.